This T cell receptor (beta chain) was recorded in a study of post-analysis software for immune sequencing data. Study details: Relapsing-remitting, secondary progressive and progressive-relapsing forms made up the multiple sclerosis disease courses.

Study conclusions and caveats: Controls showed lower frequencies than patients for roughly five TRBV segments, and TRBV5-6, TRBV5-1 and TRBV20-1 were among these. Samples from a shared batch, those prepared together, strongly co-clustered by F measure.

There are many counts of this clonotype. Antigen unknown. The CDR3 runs to 12 residues. Germline V gene sequence: CDR1 SQVTM, CDR2 ANQGSEA. Trimming cost V 3 bases and J 7 bases, with 12 bases left between them. TCR beta cDNA libraries included unique molecular identifiers. TCRdb analysed the PCR reads with MiXCR anew, one entry per CDR3 protein. The repertoire holds hundreds of thousands of distinct CDR3 sequences, 25% to 30% seen once, with approximately 0.55% in the top ten. This chain uses TRBV29-1 with TRBJ2-5; D may be TRBD1 (6 bases). This clonotype originated in a girl aged 10 to 17 with multiple sclerosis. Specimen: blood. The CDR3 loop reads CSVDFQGRTQYF. The CDR3 coding sequence is TGCAGCGTTGACTTTCAGGGGAGGACCCAGTACTTC. The complete variable domain, with remaining parts taken from reference TRBV29-1 and TRBJ2-5, reads SAVISQKPSRDICQRGTSLTIQCQVDSQVTMMFWYRQQPGQSLTLIATANQGSEATYESGFVIDKFPISRPNLTFSTLTVSNMSPEDSSIYLCSVDFQGRTQYFGPGTRLLVL.